This T cell receptor (beta chain) originates from a study of cytomegalovirus exposure and HLA in healthy donors. In the PCR, 60 Vbeta and 13 Jbeta primers were used. The repertoire was sequenced with immunoSEQ multiplex PCR; TCRdb's copy has only in-frame clones and lacks some. This sample has about 160,000 clones, with 79% found just once. On this clone itself: Its antigen is undetermined.

The CDR3 has 14 residues. The V gene lost 7 bases and the J gene lost 2 bases, with 11 bases spanning the gap. Germline V lookup: CDR1 MNHNS, CDR2 SASEGT. Regarding the study as a whole: In a later analysis, DRB1 alleles had the most associated TCRs; HLA-C alleles the fewest. In an earlier analysis, about 87% or about 30%: the productive usage of most TCR beta V segments. Confirmation in vitro established that three CMV-associated chains were specific for CMV antigens.

This sequence originates from a man aged 50-59 years in good health and CMV-seropositive. Specimen: PBMCs. The rearrangement uses TRBV6-1 and TRBJ1-4; D is perhaps TRBD1 (6 bases). The CDR3, as DNA: TGTGCCAGCATCGCAGGGGCGACTAATGAAAAACTGTTTTTT. Translated, it gives CASIAGATNEKLFF.